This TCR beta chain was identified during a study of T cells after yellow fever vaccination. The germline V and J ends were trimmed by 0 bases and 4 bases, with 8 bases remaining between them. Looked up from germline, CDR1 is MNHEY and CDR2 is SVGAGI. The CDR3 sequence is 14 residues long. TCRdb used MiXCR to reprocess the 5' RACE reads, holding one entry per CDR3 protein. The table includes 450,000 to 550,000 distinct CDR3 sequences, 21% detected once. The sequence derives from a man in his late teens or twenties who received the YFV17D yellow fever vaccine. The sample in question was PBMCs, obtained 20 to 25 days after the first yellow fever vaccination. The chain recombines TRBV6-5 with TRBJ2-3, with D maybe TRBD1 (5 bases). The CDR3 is CASSYSQGPDTQYF. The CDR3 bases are TGTGCCAGCAGTTACTCTCAGGGCCCAGATACGCAGTATTTT.